A selection of T cell receptor beta chains follows, all from one sample in a study of CD8 T cells in Susac syndrome. A single record per CDR3 protein comes from TCRdb applying MiXCR to the immunoSEQ multiplex PCR reads. The sample lists about 150,000 distinct CDR3 sequences; approximately 94% were seen once. Sequencing was done on a sample of CD4+ T cells from PBMCs. Receptors originate from a human donor in good health. Both conserved end residues are part of each CDR3. The D gene is left open where the match is weak. Clone size is given for some rows only: seen once, a few or many times, or a class if the clone is expanded.

abundance: .; v_gene: TRBV20-1; d_gene: TRBD2; j_gene: TRBJ2-7; CDR3nt: TGCAGTGCTAGCACTAGCGGGAGGGCCCCCTCCTACGAGCAGTACTTC; CDR3aa: CSASTSGRAPSYEQYF
abundance: .; v_gene: TRBV28; d_gene: .; j_gene: TRBJ1-3; CDR3nt: TGTGCCAGCAGTGACAGTCGCTCTGGAAACACCATATATTTT; CDR3aa: CASSDSRSGNTIYF
abundance: .; v_gene: TRBV4-1; d_gene: .; j_gene: TRBJ1-1; CDR3nt: TGCGCCAGCAGCGTTTCTGCCACTGAAGCTTTCTTT; CDR3aa: CASSVSATEAFF
abundance: .; v_gene: TRBV29-1; d_gene: .; j_gene: TRBJ1-2; CDR3nt: TGCAGCGTTGAGGAGGTCCACTATGGCTACACCTTC; CDR3aa: CSVEEVHYGYTF
abundance: .; v_gene: TRBV20-1; d_gene: .; j_gene: TRBJ1-1; CDR3nt: TGCAGTGCCGATACCCGGGACCCCAGGAACACTGAAGCTTTCTTT; CDR3aa: CSADTRDPRNTEAFF
abundance: few; v_gene: TRBV6-2/TRBV6-3; d_gene: .; j_gene: TRBJ1-1; CDR3nt: TGTGCCAGCAACCGTGGAGCTGGTGAAGCTTTCTTT; CDR3aa: CASNRGAGEAFF
abundance: .; v_gene: TRBV9; d_gene: .; j_gene: TRBJ2-5; CDR3nt: TGTGCCAGCAGCGTAGCTGGGGAGACCCAGTACTTC; CDR3aa: CASSVAGETQYF
abundance: .; v_gene: TRBV5-4; d_gene: .; j_gene: TRBJ1-1; CDR3nt: TGTGCCAGCAGCTTGGATCCGAACACTGAAGCTTTCTTT; CDR3aa: CASSLDPNTEAFF
abundance: few; v_gene: TRBV27; d_gene: .; j_gene: TRBJ2-5; CDR3nt: TGTGCCAGCAGCCCCCAGCGGGTCTTGGGGACCCAGTACTTC; CDR3aa: CASSPQRVLGTQYF
abundance: .; v_gene: TRBV3-1; d_gene: .; j_gene: TRBJ2-1; CDR3nt: TGTGCCAGCAGGGCGACGGGGCCCTCCTACAATGAGCAGTTCTTC; CDR3aa: CASRATGPSYNEQFF
abundance: .; v_gene: TRBV27; d_gene: .; j_gene: TRBJ2-1; CDR3nt: TGTGCCAGCCCTAGGGCGGGACAGCCCCACTGGAGGTCTACCTACAATGAGCAGTTCTTC; CDR3aa: CASPRAGQPHWRSTYNEQFF
abundance: .; v_gene: TRBV20-1; d_gene: TRBD1; j_gene: TRBJ1-2; CDR3nt: TGCAGTGCCGGGCAGGGTGGACAGGGCTATGGCTACACCTTC; CDR3aa: CSAGQGGQGYGYTF
abundance: once; v_gene: TRBV6-6; d_gene: .; j_gene: TRBJ2-1; CDR3nt: TGTGCCAGCAGTTACCCGAATGAGCAGTTCTTC; CDR3aa: CASSYPNEQFF
abundance: .; v_gene: TRBV12-3/TRBV12-4; d_gene: .; j_gene: TRBJ2-7; CDR3nt: TGTGCCAGCAGTGAAGTGGGGACTTCGGGCTACGAGCAGTACTTC; CDR3aa: CASSEVGTSGYEQYF
abundance: .; v_gene: TRBV6-5; d_gene: TRBD1; j_gene: TRBJ1-2; CDR3nt: TGTGCCAGCAGTTATGGGACAGGAGCTAACTATGGCTACACCTTC; CDR3aa: CASSYGTGANYGYTF
abundance: .; v_gene: TRBV20-1; d_gene: TRBD1; j_gene: TRBJ1-2; CDR3nt: TGCAGTGCTAGCGAAGGACAGGGGTTTTACTATGGCTACGCCTTC; CDR3aa: CSASEGQGFYYGYAF
abundance: .; v_gene: TRBV3-1; d_gene: .; j_gene: TRBJ2-1; CDR3nt: TGTGCCAGCAGCCAAGCCGACAGCTACAATGAGCAGTTCTTC; CDR3aa: CASSQADSYNEQFF